This TCR beta chain was captured in a study of blood T cell repertoires in COVID-19. This clone was counted once. Donors were grouped by their self-reported clinical history. Unmatched junction bases numbered 17, after V lost 3 bases and J lost 7 bases. Germline V gives CDR1 SGHRS, CDR2 YFSETQ. The CDR3 sequence is 17 residues long. The protocol was immunoSEQ multiplex PCR, while the TCRdb copy is restricted to in-frame clones and leaves out a portion. The data contain under 250,000 clones, about 91% of them seen just once; the ten biggest clones take up just over 2.5%. This TCR came from a woman aged 25 to 45 with acute COVID-19. The material sequenced was PBMCs or T cells enriched from blood (not recorded which). V usage is TRBV5-1 and J usage is TRBJ2-5; 8 bases match TRBD2. The CDR3 sequence: CASSWGESGGPLGTQYF. The DNA of the CDR3 is TGCGCCAGCAGCTGGGGTGAGAGCGGGGGCCCCTTGGGGACCCAGTACTTC.